One sample yielded the 4 T cell receptor beta chains listed below, sequenced in a study of T cell responses to AZD1222 COVID-19 vaccine. The repertoire was sequenced with immunoSEQ multiplex PCR; TCRdb's copy has only in-frame clones and lacks some. The sample comprises about 160,000 clones, roughly nine tenths of which are singletons, and around 4.4% rests with the top ten. The material sequenced was peripheral blood, taken on day 0 of MenACWY control vaccination. These receptors all come from an adult in good health.

This rearrangement joins TRBV20-1 to TRBJ1-2, with 7 bases aligning to TRBD1. Per the germline V gene, CDR1 is DFQATT and CDR2 is SNEGSKA (reference sequence). The CDR3 is 11 residues long. V lost 6 bases to trimming and J lost 5 bases; unmatched junction nucleotides: 3. For the CDR3, the DNA is TGCAGTGCCCAGACAGGGTATGGCTACACCTTC. This sequence encodes CSAQTGYGYTF.

The rearrangement joins TRBV5-1 to TRBJ2-4; 7 nucleotides match TRBD2. With V trimmed by 0 bases and J by 4 bases, 7 bases remained unmatched. From germline, CDR1 is SGHRS and CDR2 YFSETQ. The CDR3 is 16 amino acids. The CDR3 spells CASSLAGTAGKNIQYF. For the CDR3, the DNA is TGCGCCAGCAGCTTGGCGGGCACAGCGGGAAAAAACATTCAGTACTTC.

V usage is TRBV6-4 and J usage is TRBJ1-2; possibly TRBD1 for D (5 bases). This CDR3 contains 15 residues. The germline CDR1 and CDR2 sequences are MRHNA and SNTAGT. V was cut by 3 bases and J by 8 bases, with 19 bases left in between. CDR3 residues: CASSEMGDFQGGYTF. As DNA, the CDR3 is TGTGCCAGCAGTGAGATGGGGGACTTTCAAGGAGGCTACACCTTC.

The rearrangement uses TRBV2 and TRBJ2-7, with D uncertain. The V end was cut by 5 bases, the J end by 1 base, with 6 bases between. CDR1 and CDR2 from the germline V gene are SNHLY and FYNNEI. The CDR3 has 12 residues. CDR3 region: CASSSPSYEQYF. DNA of the CDR3: TGTGCCAGCAGTTCTCCTTCCTACGAGCAGTACTTC.